Following are 21 T cell receptor beta chains from one sample sequenced in a study of blood T cell repertoires in COVID-19. Sequencing used immunoSEQ multiplex PCR; TCRdb keeps in-frame clones, though not all of them. Seen here are just over 300,000 clones, roughly 89% observed once, and the top ten hold less than 2%. Input material: peripheral blood. The receptors were gathered from a young woman with COVID-19, enrolled during active disease.

The chain carries TRBV28 and TRBJ2-2; D gene ambiguous. The CDR3 has 14 residues. Germline CDR1 is MDHEN and CDR2 is SYDVKM. Deletions cut 3 bases from V and 7 bases from J, with 12 bases between. The CDR3 nucleotides are TGTGCCAGCAGTTTCATCGGGTCCCGCGGGGAGCTGTTTTTT. Amino acid sequence: CASSFIGSRGELFF.

V is TRBV25-1 and J is TRBJ2-7, with a tentative D call TRBD1 (5 bases). Trimming took 5 bases from V and 2 from J, leaving 13 bases between them. In germline, CDR1 is MGHDK, CDR2 SYGVNS. This CDR3 has 14 residues. The CDR3, as DNA: TGTGCCAGCAGTCCCCAGAGCAGGGCCTACGAGCAGTACTTC. Translated: CASSPQSRAYEQYF.

This clone turned up a few times. J is TRBJ1-1 and V is TRBV5-1; D not certain. Germline lookup yields CDR1 SGHRS and CDR2 YFSETQ. V was shortened by 4 bases and J by 1 base, with 23 bases between the two germline ends. The CDR3 extends over 18 amino acids. The CDR3 nucleotides are TGCGCCAGCAGCGGGAAAGTGCTCGGGGAAACTTCGAACACTGAAGCTTTCTTT. It translates to CASSGKVLGETSNTEAFF. Based on the CDR3 plus reference TRBV5-1 and TRBJ1-1, the full variable domain is KAGVTQTPRYLIKTRGQQVTLSCSPISGHRSVSWYQQTPGQGLQFLFEYFSETQRNKGNFPGRFSGRQFSNSRSEMNVSTLELGDSALYLCASSGKVLGETSNTEAFFGQGTRLTVV.

CDR3 residues: CASSGYQGKRGYTF. The CDR3 region has the DNA TGTGCCAGCAGTGGTTATCAGGGAAAGAGGGGCTACACCTTC. The V gene is TRBV27, the J gene TRBJ1-2, with D maybe TRBD1 (5 bases). CDR3 length: 14 amino acids. Trimming left V 5 bases short and J 8 bases short, with 18 bases between. The V gene's germline CDR1 is MNHEY and CDR2 SMNVEV (reference sequence).

This sequence joins TRBV4-1 and TRBJ1-4; D is uncertain. The CDR3 loop spans 13 amino acids. V dropped 3 bases and J dropped 8 bases, with 10 bases sitting between them. Germline V CDR1 and CDR2: MGHRA, YSYEKL. CDR3 sequence reads: CASSHGVLEKLFF. In DNA, the CDR3 is TGCGCCAGCAGCCACGGGGTATTAGAAAAACTGTTTTTT.

The chain recombines TRBV5-4 with TRBJ2-1; TRBD1 matches 8 bases. This CDR3 contains 12 residues. V lost 4 bases to trimming and J lost 12 bases; unmatched junction nucleotides: 6. CDR1 SGHNT and CDR2 YYREEE come from the germline V gene (reference sequence). The CDR3 sequence: CASSQPGTGQFF. CDR3 sequence (DNA): TGTGCCAGCAGCCAACCCGGGACAGGGCAGTTCTTC.

V and J are TRBV2 and TRBJ1-3; no reliable D call. CDR3 length: 14 residues. V shed 10 bases and J shed 0 bases, with 13 bases lying between them. The germline gives CDR1 SNHLY, CDR2 FYNNEI. In DNA form, the CDR3 reads TGTGCCATCGTTAATCCTAGCTCTGGAAACACCATATATTTT. Translating it yields CAIVNPSSGNTIYF.

This chain connects TRBV7-2 to TRBJ2-3; 11 bases line up with TRBD2. V trimming: 6 bases; J trimming: 2 bases; junction bases outside the gene matches: 7. The CDR3 has 16 amino acids. The germline V gene has CDR1 SGHTA and CDR2 FQGNSA. This CDR3 reads CASRLPSGGNTDTQYF. For the CDR3, the DNA is TGTGCCAGCAGGCTCCCTAGCGGGGGGAACACAGATACGCAGTATTTT.

A single count supports this clone. This rearrangement joins TRBV5-6 to TRBJ1-5, with a possible D match to TRBD1 (6 bases). V was trimmed by 3 bases and J by 6 bases, leaving 13 bases between them. The CDR3 totals 14 residues. Germline CDR1 SGHDT, CDR2 YYEEEE. The CDR3 loop reads CASSWGGQGQPQHF. CDR3 coding DNA: TGTGCCAGCAGCTGGGGGGGGCAGGGTCAGCCCCAGCATTTT.

This chain uses TRBV15 with TRBJ1-1; D gene unclear. V was shortened by 8 bases and J by 5 bases, with 12 bases between the two germline ends. The CDR3 is 12 residues long. CDR1 LNHNV and CDR2 YYDKDF come from the germline V gene (reference sequence). In DNA, the CDR3 is TGTGCCACCGGAGAGAGAGAAACTGAAGCTTTCTTT. Residues: CATGERETEAFF.

Turning to this clone: The same CDR3 can be traced to other DNA sequences in this sample. The gene calls are TRBV19 and TRBJ1-5; 7 bases are shared with TRBD1. This CDR3 region has 15 residues. CDR1 is LNHDA, CDR2 SQIVND, per germline (reference sequence). Unmatched junction bases numbered 2, after V lost 1 base and J lost 2 bases. In nucleotides, the CDR3 is TGTGCCAGTAGTATAGGGGACAGAGGCAATCAGCCCCAGCATTTT. Translation: CASSIGDRGNQPQHF.

The CDR3 bases are TGTGCCAGCAGTTTCTCGCCATACATGAACACTGAAGCTTTCTTT. Translated: CASSFSPYMNTEAFF. The V gene is TRBV6-5, the J gene TRBJ1-1; the D is unclear. The CDR3 has 15 amino acids. The germline V gene has CDR1 MNHEY and CDR2 SVGAGI. V lost 4 bases, J lost 0 bases, and 12 bases lay in between.

Concerning this clone itself: In the same sample, other DNA sequences code for this CDR3. V gene TRBV18 combines with J gene TRBJ2-5; 9 positions match TRBD2. Losses at the gene ends were 1 base for V and 2 bases for J; bases not matched to a gene: 2. Germline V gene sequence: CDR1 KGHSH, CDR2 LQKENI. The CDR3 has 15 residues. The CDR3 nucleotides read TGTGCCAGCTCACCACAGGCGGGGGGGCAAGAGACCCAGTACTTC. This gives the protein CASSPQAGGQETQYF.

V and J are TRBV24-1 and TRBJ2-1, with 7 bases fitting TRBD1. V shed 6 bases, J shed 8 bases, and the junction held 3 bases outside the gene matches. The CDR3 totals 12 residues. Germline V CDR1 and CDR2: KGHDR, SFDVKD. For the CDR3, the DNA is TGTGCCACCAGTTTACAGGGGTATGAGCAGTTCTTC. This sequence encodes CATSLQGYEQFF.

The rearrangement uses TRBV10-1 and TRBJ1-1; D is unclear. Trimming took off 3 bases at V and 3 bases at J, with 20 bases between the two ends. CDR3 length: 17 residues. The germline V gene has CDR1 WNHNN and CDR2 SYGVQD (reference sequence). The chain's CDR3 is CASSEMRPGFTYTEAFF. The CDR3 DNA reads as TGCGCCAGCAGTGAAATGAGGCCGGGTTTCACCTACACTGAAGCTTTCTTT.

V gene TRBV7-8 combines with J gene TRBJ1-2; possibly TRBD1 for D (5 bases). The length of the CDR3 is 14 residues. Deletions cut 0 bases from V and 7 bases from J, with 12 bases between. Germline-derived CDR1 and CDR2 are SGHVS and FQNEAQ. The CDR3 region is CASSLAGARSGYTF. The CDR3 region has the DNA TGTGCCAGCAGCTTAGCAGGGGCGAGGAGTGGCTACACCTTC.

The chain employs TRBV5-4 and TRBJ2-3, with TRBD1 as a possible D gene (5 bases). CDR1 SGHNT and CDR2 YYREEE come from the germline V gene (reference sequence). Trimming removed 4 bases from V and 2 bases from J, with 14 bases in between. This CDR3 is 15 amino acids long. In nucleotides, the CDR3 is TGTGCCAGCAGCCTAGGGGCCACTTCCACAGATACGCAGTATTTT. Its translation: CASSLGATSTDTQYF.

This chain links TRBV12-5 with TRBJ1-2; D might be TRBD1 (5 bases). This CDR3 is 12 amino acids long. Trimming shortened V by 3 bases and J by 8 bases, and 10 bases separated the two germline ends. CDR1 is LGHNT and CDR2 is FRNRAP in the germline V gene. The CDR3 region has the DNA TGTGCTAGTGGTTTCCCAGGGAAAGGCTACACCTTC. Translated, it gives CASGFPGKGYTF.

To note about this clone: Distinct nucleotide sequences in the sample also encode this CDR3. The rearrangement links TRBV9 to TRBJ1-2; tentative D call: TRBD1 (5 bases). The germline V gene has CDR1 SGDLS and CDR2 YYNGEE. The CDR3 totals 14 residues. V was trimmed by 0 bases and J by 0 bases, leaving 6 bases between them. In nucleotides, the CDR3 is TGTGCCAGCAGCGTAGACAGGTCTAACTATGGCTACACCTTC. It is translated as CASSVDRSNYGYTF.

The chain carries TRBV19 and TRBJ1-2; tentatively, D is TRBD1 (6 bases). The CDR3 is 13 amino acids. The germline gives CDR1 LNHDA, CDR2 SQIVND (reference sequence). V lost 7 bases and J lost 3, with 12 bases in between. CDR3 bases: TGTGCCAGTATGAACAAGGGGGACTATGGCTACACCTTC. Its protein product is CASMNKGDYGYTF.

A single count supports this clone. The V gene is TRBV14, the J gene TRBJ1-6; D might be TRBD1 (6 bases). The germline gives CDR1 SGHDN, CDR2 FVKESK. The CDR3 consists of 18 residues. The V end was cut by 2 bases, the J end by 3 bases, with 17 bases between. The CDR3 region has the DNA TGTGCCAGCAGCCAAATTAGGCGGACAGCCAACTATAATTCACCCCTCCACTTT. This sequence encodes CASSQIRRTANYNSPLHF.